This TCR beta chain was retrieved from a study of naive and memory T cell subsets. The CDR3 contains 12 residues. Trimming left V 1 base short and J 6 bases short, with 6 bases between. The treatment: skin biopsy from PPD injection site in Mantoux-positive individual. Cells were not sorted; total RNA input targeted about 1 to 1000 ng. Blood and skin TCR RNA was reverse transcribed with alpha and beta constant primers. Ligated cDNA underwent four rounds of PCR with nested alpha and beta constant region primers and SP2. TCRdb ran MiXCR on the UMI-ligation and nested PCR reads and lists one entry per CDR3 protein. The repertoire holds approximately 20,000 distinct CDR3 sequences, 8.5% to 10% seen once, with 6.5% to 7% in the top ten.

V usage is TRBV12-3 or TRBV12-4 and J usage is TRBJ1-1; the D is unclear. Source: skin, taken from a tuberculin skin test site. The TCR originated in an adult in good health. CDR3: CASSLGGAEAFF. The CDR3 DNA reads TGTGCCAGCAGTTTAGGCGGGGCTGAAGCTTTCTTT.